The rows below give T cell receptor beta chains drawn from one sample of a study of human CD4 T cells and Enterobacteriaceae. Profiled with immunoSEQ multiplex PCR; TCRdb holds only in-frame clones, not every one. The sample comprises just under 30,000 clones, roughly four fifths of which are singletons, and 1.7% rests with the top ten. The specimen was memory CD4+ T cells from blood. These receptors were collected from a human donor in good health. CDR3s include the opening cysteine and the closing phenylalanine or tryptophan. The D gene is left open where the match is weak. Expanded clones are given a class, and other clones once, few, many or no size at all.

cdr3_nt: TGTGCCAGCAGCTTAGGGGGTAGCGCTGAAGCTTTCTTT
cdr3_aa: CASSLGGSAEAFF
d_call: .
j_call: TRBJ1-1
clone_size: few
v_call: TRBV7-2

cdr3_nt: TGCGCCAGCAGCCTCAGCTCCTACGAGCAGTACTTC
cdr3_aa: CASSLSSYEQYF
d_call: .
j_call: TRBJ2-7
clone_size: .
v_call: TRBV5-1

cdr3_nt: TGTGCCAGCAGTTACTCAGGGCGCTTAAACTATGGCTACACCTTC
cdr3_aa: CASSYSGRLNYGYTF
d_call: .
j_call: TRBJ1-2
clone_size: .
v_call: TRBV6-5

cdr3_nt: TGTGCCAGCAGTACGTACTCAGGGGCACGAGAGACCCAGTACTTC
cdr3_aa: CASSTYSGARETQYF
d_call: .
j_call: TRBJ2-5
clone_size: .
v_call: TRBV28

cdr3_nt: TGTGCCATCAGGGGGGGGTCCTATAATTCACCCCTCCACTTT
cdr3_aa: CAIRGGSYNSPLHF
d_call: .
j_call: TRBJ1-6
clone_size: .
v_call: TRBV10-3

cdr3_nt: TGTGCCAGCAGCCCACAGGGGCAGGATACGCAGTATTTT
cdr3_aa: CASSPQGQDTQYF
d_call: TRBD1
j_call: TRBJ2-3
clone_size: .
v_call: TRBV6-6

cdr3_nt: TGTGCCAGCAGCAACCAAGGGGTAGCTTGGCAGTTCTTC
cdr3_aa: CASSNQGVAWQFF
d_call: .
j_call: TRBJ2-1
clone_size: .
v_call: TRBV21-1

cdr3_nt: TGTGCCAGCAGTGAGCAGGGGAGGGGACATGGCTACACCTTC
cdr3_aa: CASSEQGRGHGYTF
d_call: .
j_call: TRBJ1-2
clone_size: .
v_call: TRBV2

cdr3_nt: TGTGCCAGCAGCTTCGGGGAGAACACTGAAGCTTTCTTT
cdr3_aa: CASSFGENTEAFF
d_call: .
j_call: TRBJ1-1
clone_size: .
v_call: TRBV11-1

cdr3_nt: TGTGCCACCAGCGACCCCGACACTGAAGCTTTCTTT
cdr3_aa: CATSDPDTEAFF
d_call: .
j_call: TRBJ1-1
clone_size: .
v_call: TRBV15

cdr3_nt: TGTGCCAGCAGTATCCCGGATGTCAGGCAGTTCTTC
cdr3_aa: CASSIPDVRQFF
d_call: .
j_call: TRBJ2-1
clone_size: .
v_call: TRBV6-1

cdr3_nt: TGTGCCAGCAGCTTAGACCATGGGCCACGGACTGAAGCTTTCTTT
cdr3_aa: CASSLDHGPRTEAFF
d_call: .
j_call: TRBJ1-1
clone_size: .
v_call: TRBV11-2

cdr3_nt: TGTGCCAGCAGCAAAGATGGTAGCGTGAGAGCTGGGGAGCAGTTCTTC
cdr3_aa: CASSKDGSVRAGEQFF
d_call: .
j_call: TRBJ2-1
clone_size: few
v_call: TRBV21-1

cdr3_nt: TGTGCCAGTAGTATGGGACAGGGGGCCCATTCACCCCTCCACTTT
cdr3_aa: CASSMGQGAHSPLHF
d_call: TRBD1
j_call: TRBJ1-6
clone_size: .
v_call: TRBV19

cdr3_nt: TGTGCCAGCAGTGAACGGCGGACAGGGGGATTTGGCACTGGCACAGATACGCAGTATTTT
cdr3_aa: CASSERRTGGFGTGTDTQYF
d_call: TRBD1
j_call: TRBJ2-3
clone_size: .
v_call: TRBV6-1

cdr3_nt: TGTGCCAGCAGCTTAGGCGGAGAGAGCACAGATACGCAGTATTTT
cdr3_aa: CASSLGGESTDTQYF
d_call: .
j_call: TRBJ2-3
clone_size: .
v_call: TRBV7-2

cdr3_nt: TGTGCCAGTAGTTCCGGACTAGCGGGGATCGGGGATGAGCAGTTCTTC
cdr3_aa: CASSSGLAGIGDEQFF
d_call: TRBD2
j_call: TRBJ2-1
clone_size: .
v_call: TRBV19

cdr3_nt: TGTGCCAGCAGCTTAATGGCTAGCGGAACCTACGAGCAGTACTTC
cdr3_aa: CASSLMASGTYEQYF
d_call: TRBD2
j_call: TRBJ2-7
clone_size: .
v_call: TRBV11-2

cdr3_nt: TGTGCCAGCAGCTTAACAGGGGAGATTAGGACTGAAGCTTTCTTT
cdr3_aa: CASSLTGEIRTEAFF
d_call: TRBD1
j_call: TRBJ1-1
clone_size: .
v_call: TRBV7-2

cdr3_nt: TGTGCCACCCAAGCGGGATTCGGCACCGGGGAGCTGTTTTTT
cdr3_aa: CATQAGFGTGELFF
d_call: TRBD2
j_call: TRBJ2-2
clone_size: .
v_call: TRBV7-9

cdr3_nt: TGTGCCAGCAGACGACTATTATATGAAAAACTGTTTTTT
cdr3_aa: CASRRLLYEKLFF
d_call: .
j_call: TRBJ1-4
clone_size: .
v_call: TRBV27

cdr3_nt: TGCGCCAGCAGCTTGGGCGGACAGTCTAACACTGAAGCTTTCTTT
cdr3_aa: CASSLGGQSNTEAFF
d_call: .
j_call: TRBJ1-1
clone_size: .
v_call: TRBV5-1

cdr3_nt: TGCGCCAGCAGCTTCCCCGAGAAGTACGAGCAGTACTTC
cdr3_aa: CASSFPEKYEQYF
d_call: .
j_call: TRBJ2-7
clone_size: .
v_call: TRBV5-1

cdr3_nt: TGTGCCAGCAGTGACAGGCGCAGCAATCAGCCCCAGCATTTT
cdr3_aa: CASSDRRSNQPQHF
d_call: .
j_call: TRBJ1-5
clone_size: .
v_call: TRBV6-4

cdr3_nt: TGTGCCAGCAGGGGGACAGGGGGGTCGGAGAAACTGTTTTTT
cdr3_aa: CASRGTGGSEKLFF
d_call: TRBD1
j_call: TRBJ1-4
clone_size: .
v_call: TRBV2

cdr3_nt: TGCGCCAGCAGCGATTACGGGACAGGGGACGAGCAGTTCTTC
cdr3_aa: CASSDYGTGDEQFF
d_call: TRBD1
j_call: TRBJ2-1
clone_size: .
v_call: TRBV5-1

cdr3_nt: TGTGCCAGCAGTTCCTCGACTAGTGCGGATACGCAGTATTTT
cdr3_aa: CASSSSTSADTQYF
d_call: .
j_call: TRBJ2-3
clone_size: .
v_call: TRBV2

cdr3_nt: TGTGCCATCAGTACCTCCCTAACAGTTAATATAACGAAGTCTATGAACTATGGCTACACCTTC
cdr3_aa: CAISTSLTVNITKSMNYGYTF
d_call: .
j_call: TRBJ1-2
clone_size: .
v_call: TRBV10-3

cdr3_nt: TGTGCCAGCAGCCCCGAGGGGTGGTACGAGCAGTACTTC
cdr3_aa: CASSPEGWYEQYF
d_call: .
j_call: TRBJ2-7
clone_size: .
v_call: TRBV5-5